These 13 T cell receptor beta chains came from one sample sequenced in a study of shared clonotypes between healthy human individuals. Naive CD8 cells lacked CD45RO and underwent positive selection for CCR7, leaving out terminally differentiated effector memory CD45RA+ cells. Assay: immunoSEQ multiplex PCR; the TCRdb copy retains only in-frame clones and omits some. This table holds around 2.1 million clones, 90% to 95% found once. The sample taken for sequencing was naive CD8+ T cells from PBMCs. These receptors were collected from a man aged 18 to 35 in good health. Some clones in this sample may be carry-over from other donors' samples.

The chain carries TRBV27 and TRBJ2-1; a possible D gene is TRBD1 (6 bases). Germline CDR1 is MNHEY and CDR2 is SMNVEV (reference sequence). Deletions cut 4 bases from V and 9 bases from J, with 10 bases between. CDR3 length: 12 amino acids. The DNA of the CDR3 is TGTGCCAGCAGTTCGAACAGGGCTGAGCAGTTCTTC. It specifies CASSSNRAEQFF.

V and J are TRBV4-1 and TRBJ1-2; D uncertain. With 4 bases removed from V and 7 bases from J, the gap between germline ends came to 13 bases. CDR1 is MGHRA and CDR2 is YSYEKL in the germline V gene. The CDR3 length is 13 residues. The CDR3 DNA is TGCGCCAGCAGCCTTCCATCCTTAAGTGGCTACACCTTC. Amino acid sequence: CASSLPSLSGYTF.

The J gene is TRBJ2-7, the V gene TRBV19; 8 positions match TRBD2. The CDR3 totals 14 residues. V was clipped by 7 bases and J by 3 bases; unmatched bases: 8. CDR1 is LNHDA and CDR2 is SQIVND in the germline V gene (reference sequence). The CDR3 region has the DNA TGTGCCAGTACCACGGGGGGGACGCGCTACGAGCAGTACTTC. This codes for CASTTGGTRYEQYF. Using reference TRBV19 and TRBJ2-7 for the parts outside the CDR3, the full variable domain is DGGITQSPKYLFRKEGQNVTLSCEQNLNHDAMYWYRQDPGQGLRLIYYSQIVNDFQKGDIAEGYSVSREKKESFPLTVTSAQKNPTAFYLCASTTGGTRYEQYFGPGTRLTVT.

The rearrangement links TRBV4-1 to TRBJ2-7; D is unresolved. The CDR3 has 12 residues. Germline assignment: CDR1 MGHRA and CDR2 YSYEKL. V shed 5 bases and J shed 4 bases, with 9 bases lying between them. The CDR3 nucleotides read TGCGCCAGCAGCGTGGACGGTTACGAGCAGTACTTC. Translating it yields CASSVDGYEQYF.

This chain links TRBV11-2 with TRBJ2-7; possible D gene TRBD2, 5 bases. Trimming shortened V by 5 bases and J by 4 bases, and 15 bases separated the two germline ends. In germline, CDR1 is SGHAT, CDR2 FQNNGV. The CDR3 contains 14 residues. In DNA, the CDR3 is TGTGCCAGCAGCCCCCGGGGAGCGAAATACGAGCAGTACTTC. This sequence encodes CASSPRGAKYEQYF. Full variable domain (rest looked up from reference TRBV11-2 and TRBJ2-7): EAGVAQSPRYKIIEKRQSVAFWCNPISGHATLYWYQQILGQGPKLLIQFQNNGVVDDSQLPKDRFSAERLKGVDSTLKIQPAKLEDSAVYLCASSPRGAKYEQYFGPGTRLTVT.

The chain combines TRBV9 with TRBJ2-7, with 7 positions matching TRBD1. CDR3 length: 15 residues. Germline-derived CDR1 and CDR2 are SGDLS and YYNGEE. After removal of 4 bases from V and 1 base from J, the junction contained 8 bases not matched to a gene. The CDR3 DNA reads TGTGCCAGCAGCCCGAGGGGACAGATATCCTACGAGCAGTACTTC. It codes for CASSPRGQISYEQYF.

V gene TRBV11-1 combines with J gene TRBJ2-7; 9 nucleotides match TRBD2. V gave up 1 base and J gave up 6 bases; unmatched junction bases: 7. The CDR3 is made up of 15 amino acids. Germline CDR1 and CDR2: SGHAT and FQDESV (reference sequence). DNA for the CDR3: TGTGCCAGCAGCTTAGGTGCGGGAGGGCCGTTCGAGCAGTACTTC. Protein sequence: CASSLGAGGPFEQYF.

CDR3 protein: CASSTGGNLHYGYTF. The DNA of the CDR3 is TGTGCCAGTAGTACCGGGGGGAACCTCCACTATGGCTACACCTTC. The rearrangement uses TRBV19 and TRBJ1-2; tentatively, D is TRBD1 (5 bases). Trimming stripped 4 bases from V and 3 bases from J, with 15 bases between. This CDR3 contains 15 residues. Germline V gene data show CDR1 as LNHDA and CDR2 as SQIVND (reference sequence).

The chain recombines TRBV9 with TRBJ2-7; weak D call: TRBD2 (7 bases). The CDR3 totals 14 residues. The germline V gene encodes CDR1 SGDLS and CDR2 YYNGEE. With 3 bases removed from V and 1 base from J, the gap between germline ends came to 11 bases. The CDR3 reads CASSEGGESYEQYF. The CDR3 DNA reads as TGTGCCAGCAGCGAAGGGGGGGAATCCTACGAGCAGTACTTC.

The gene calls are TRBV7-6 and TRBJ2-1; D assignment may be TRBD1 or TRBD2 (5 bases each). Germline V CDR1 and CDR2: SGHVS, FNYEAQ. The germline V and J ends were trimmed by 5 bases and 6 bases, with 17 bases remaining between them. The CDR3 runs to 15 residues. The CDR3 sequence is CASSPLSRGVNEQFF. CDR3 DNA: TGTGCCAGCAGCCCACTATCCCGAGGGGTCAATGAGCAGTTCTTC.

The chain employs TRBV9 and TRBJ2-3; D may be TRBD2 (5 bases). The V end was cut by 3 bases, the J end by 2 bases, with 10 bases between. CDR3 length: 14 amino acids. Germline V gives CDR1 SGDLS, CDR2 YYNGEE. CDR3 loop: CASSGLPFTDTQYF. CDR3 nucleotide sequence: TGTGCCAGCAGCGGACTACCGTTCACAGATACGCAGTATTTT.

Regarding this clone: The same CDR3 can be traced to other DNA sequences in this sample. The V and J genes are TRBV5-4 and TRBJ1-1; 8 bases line up with TRBD1. Germline V gene lookup returns CDR1 SGHNT and CDR2 YYREEE (reference sequence). The CDR3 is 12 amino acids. Trimming cost V 5 bases and J 3 bases; bases outside gene matches: 0. CDR3 in amino acids: CASRGQDTEAFF. CDR3 DNA sequence: TGTGCCAGCAGGGGACAGGACACTGAAGCTTTCTTT.

The rearrangement joins TRBV7-9 to TRBJ1-5, with D perhaps TRBD1 (5 bases). Trimming removed 2 bases at V and 6 bases at J, with 17 bases between. Germline-derived CDR1 and CDR2 are SEHNR and FQNEAQ (reference sequence). The CDR3 has 16 residues. The CDR3 spells CASSLSWGKEGQPQHF. Written as DNA, the CDR3 is TGTGCCAGCAGCTTATCTTGGGGGAAGGAGGGTCAGCCCCAGCATTTT. Together with reference TRBV7-9 and TRBJ1-5, the CDR3 gives the full variable domain: DTGVSQNPRHKITKRGQNVTFRCDPISEHNRLYWYRQTLGQGPEFLTYFQNEAQLEKSRLLSDRFSAERPKGSFSTLEIQRTEQGDSAMYLCASSLSWGKEGQPQHFGDGTRLSIL.